This passage covers 24 T cell receptor beta chains from one sample sequenced in a study of identifying expanded T cells in peripheral blood. Generated by immunoSEQ multiplex PCR, the TCRdb table keeps only in-frame clones and is missing some. The table lists roughly 100,000 clones, around nine tenths of them singletons. The sequenced sample consisted of blood. All receptors come from a person aged 18 to 70 in good health.

V is TRBV11-2 and J is TRBJ2-7; D gene unclear. V lost 5 bases to trimming and J lost 2 bases, with 16 bases between them. CDR3 size: 15 residues. Germline V CDR1 and CDR2: SGHAT, FQNNGV. CDR3 loop: CASSQAHGLTYEQYF. The CDR3 DNA follows: TGTGCCAGCAGCCAAGCCCACGGCCTCACCTACGAGCAGTACTTC.

The chain carries TRBV29-1 and TRBJ2-3; D is undetermined. V was pared by 3 bases and J by 0 bases, with 4 bases between. The germline V gene encodes CDR1 SQVTM and CDR2 ANQGSEA. This CDR3 has 12 amino acids. The CDR3: CSVDPSTDTQYF. The CDR3 DNA sequence: TGCAGCGTTGACCCCAGCACAGATACGCAGTATTTT.

In its sample, this clone was seen once. V is TRBV28 and J is TRBJ2-7, with 12 bases aligning to TRBD1. The CDR3 length is 15 residues. Per the germline V gene, CDR1 is MDHEN and CDR2 is SYDVKM. V dropped 0 bases and J dropped 5; count of bases not matched to a gene: 2. CDR3 nucleotide sequence: TGTGCCAGCAGTTTATGGGGACAGGGGGCGGACGAGCAGTACTTC. It encodes CASSLWGQGADEQYF.

The chain has TRBV30 and TRBJ1-1; 8 nucleotides agree with TRBD1. Per the germline V gene, CDR1 is GTSNPN and CDR2 is SVGIG (reference sequence). The CDR3 runs 13 residues. J was trimmed by 11 bases and V by 5 bases; bases with no gene match: 13. Here the CDR3 reads CAWAGQGNHLAFF. CDR3 nucleotide sequence: TGTGCCTGGGCCGGACAGGGTAATCATTTGGCTTTCTTT.

The V gene is TRBV5-5, the J gene TRBJ1-2, with D possibly TRBD1 on 5 matching bases. The CDR3 runs to 14 residues. Germline values: CDR1 SGHKS, CDR2 YYEKEE (reference sequence). V dropped 2 bases and J dropped 6 bases, with 14 bases sitting between them. The DNA for the CDR3 is TGTGCCAGCAGCTTTGGGTGGGGCTCGAATGGCTACACCTTC. This translates into CASSFGWGSNGYTF.

CDR3 sequence reads: CASSQGASLQGAPLGEQYF. In nucleotides, the CDR3 is TGTGCCAGCAGCCAAGGGGCCAGCCTTCAAGGGGCCCCACTGGGCGAGCAGTACTTC. V is TRBV4-2 and J is TRBJ2-7; D might be TRBD1 (5 bases). This CDR3 spans 19 amino acids. In germline, CDR1 is LGHNA, CDR2 YNFKEQ. Between the trimmed V and J ends, which lost 1 base and 6 bases, there was a span of 28 bases.

In DNA, the CDR3 is TGTGCCAGCCCAGGAGGGCGGATGAACACTGAAGCTTTCTTT. It yields the protein CASPGGRMNTEAFF. The chain has TRBV2 and TRBJ1-1; no firm D call. This CDR3 contains 14 residues. Germline CDR1 reads SNHLY; CDR2 reads FYNNEI. Trimming shortened V by 8 bases and J by 0 bases, and 13 bases separated the two germline ends.

The rearrangement links TRBV28 to TRBJ2-5; either TRBD1 or TRBD2 may fit D (5 bases each). Germline CDR1 reads MDHEN; CDR2 reads SYDVKM. V was cut by 1 base and J by 0 bases, with 15 bases left in between. The CDR3 covers 17 residues. Written as DNA, the CDR3 is TGTGCCAGCAGTTTATCTTACCGGGACCACAACCAAGAGACCCAGTACTTC. Translation: CASSLSYRDHNQETQYF.

This clone was recorded a few times. The chain couples TRBV7-9 to TRBJ1-2, with D unclear. With 3 bases removed from V and 6 bases from J, the gap between germline ends came to 5 bases. This CDR3 comprises 11 residues. Per germline, CDR1 SEHNR and CDR2 FQNEAQ (reference sequence). The CDR3 sequence is CASSLQDGYTF. CDR3 sequence (DNA): TGTGCCAGCAGCTTGCAGGATGGCTACACCTTC. Full variable domain (missing parts from reference TRBV7-9 and TRBJ1-2): DTGVSQNPRHKITKRGQNVTFRCDPISEHNRLYWYRQTLGQGPEFLTYFQNEAQLEKSRLLSDRFSAERPKGSFSTLEIQRTEQGDSAMYLCASSLQDGYTFGSGTRLTVV.

The chain uses TRBV5-1 and TRBJ2-3, with D perhaps TRBD1 (5 bases). This CDR3 has 16 residues. V lost 0 bases and J 4 bases, leaving 15 bases between the germline ends. Germline V gene sequence: CDR1 SGHRS, CDR2 YFSETQ. The CDR3 nucleotides are TGCGCCAGCAGCTTGGCGGTGGGCAGGGTGGCAGATACGCAGTATTTT. This encodes CASSLAVGRVADTQYF.

CDR3 amino acids: CAISESGREGSEQYF. The CDR3 DNA reads TGTGCCATCAGTGAGTCCGGCAGGGAGGGTAGCGAGCAGTACTTC. The rearrangement uses TRBV10-3 and TRBJ2-7, with 7 bases that match TRBD2. The CDR3 loop spans 15 amino acids. Germline trimming cut 0 bases from V and 6 bases from J; bases unmatched to any gene: 8. The germline CDR1 and CDR2 sequences are ENHRY and SYGVKD.

CDR3 residues: CATSVRVTEQGENTEAFF. The CDR3 region has the DNA TGTGCCACCAGTGTTAGAGTCACTGAACAGGGGGAGAACACTGAAGCTTTCTTT. V is TRBV15 and J is TRBJ1-1, with 8 bases identical to TRBD1. With 6 bases clipped from V and 1 base from J, the junction kept 16 bases outside the gene matches. In germline, CDR1 is LNHNV, CDR2 YYDKDF (reference sequence). The CDR3 has 18 amino acids.

This clone was seen once. The chain joins TRBV11-2 to TRBJ1-2, with TRBD1 as a possible D gene (6 bases). The germline gives CDR1 SGHAT, CDR2 FQNNGV. The CDR3 runs 13 residues. V lost 5 bases and J 5 bases, leaving 12 bases between the germline ends. For the CDR3, the DNA is TGTGCCAGCAGCCTCGCAGGGGTATATGGCTACACCTTC. It yields the protein CASSLAGVYGYTF.

The V and J genes are TRBV4-3 and TRBJ2-1; 11 bases agree with TRBD2. Germline V CDR1 and CDR2: LGHNA, YSLEER. With 3 bases clipped from V and 2 bases from J, the junction kept 3 bases outside the gene matches. This CDR3 has 16 amino acids. Here the CDR3 reads CASSQDSGGAYNEQFF. CDR3 nucleotide sequence: TGCGCCAGCAGCCAGGATAGCGGGGGGGCCTACAATGAGCAGTTCTTC.

The chain combines TRBV4-3 with TRBJ2-6, with D perhaps given as TRBD1 or TRBD2 (5 bases each). This CDR3 spans 17 amino acids. Germline V gives CDR1 LGHNA, CDR2 YSLEER. Deletions cut 0 bases from V and 0 bases from J, with 9 bases between. CDR3 nucleotide sequence: TGCGCCAGCAGCCAAGAGGGACCGGCCTCTGGGGCCAACGTCCTGACTTTC. As protein: CASSQEGPASGANVLTF.

This clone was seen more than once but under ten times. The CDR3 protein is CASSLSGQDNGYTF. The CDR3, as DNA: TGTGCCAGCAGCTTATCGGGACAGGATAATGGCTACACCTTC. The rearrangement links TRBV7-8 to TRBJ1-2; TRBD1 matches 8 bases. Losses at the gene ends were 2 bases for V and 6 bases for J; bases not matched to a gene: 5. In germline, CDR1 is SGHVS, CDR2 FQNEAQ. This CDR3 spans 14 amino acids.

The V and J genes are TRBV27 and TRBJ2-5; D is unresolved. CDR3 length: 12 amino acids. The germline V gene encodes CDR1 MNHEY and CDR2 SMNVEV (reference sequence). V gave up 5 bases and J gave up 5 bases, with 9 bases separating them. In DNA, the CDR3 is TGTGCCAGCAGTATAGATGGCGAGACCCAGTACTTC. This encodes CASSIDGETQYF.

CDR3 sequence (DNA): TGTGCCAGCAGCCCCGGGACGGGACACAATGAGCAGTTCTTC. It specifies CASSPGTGHNEQFF. J is TRBJ2-1 and V is TRBV9, with D tentatively TRBD1 or TRBD2 (5 bases each). In germline, CDR1 is SGDLS, CDR2 YYNGEE. V dropped 4 bases and J dropped 5 bases, with 13 bases sitting between them. The CDR3 loop spans 14 amino acids.

In nucleotides, the CDR3 is TGTGCCGCAGGACTCCGGGCTGGGGAAGACTCCTATAATTCACCCCTCCACTTT. This gives the protein CAAGLRAGEDSYNSPLHF. V usage is TRBV10-3 and J usage is TRBJ1-6; D ambiguous. Deletions cut 11 bases from V and 0 bases from J, with 23 bases between. The length of the CDR3 is 18 residues. Germline V CDR1 and CDR2: ENHRY, SYGVKD.

The chain employs TRBV2 and TRBJ2-5; weak D call: TRBD1 (6 bases). V was shortened by 9 bases and J by 2 bases, with 10 bases between the two germline ends. The V gene's germline CDR1 is SNHLY and CDR2 FYNNEI. The length of the CDR3 is 12 residues. In DNA form, the CDR3 reads TGTGCCAGGGAGGACAGACAAGAGACCCAGTACTTC. Amino acids: CAREDRQETQYF. The whole variable domain, remainder taken from reference TRBV2 and TRBJ2-5, is EPEVTQTPSHQVTQMGQEVILRCVPISNHLYFYWYRQILGQKVEFLVSFYNNEISEKSEIFDDQFSVERPDGSNFTLKIRSTKLEDSAMYFCAREDRQETQYFGPGTRLLVL.

The chain uses TRBV7-2 and TRBJ1-1; D is undetermined. The V gene lost 5 bases and the J gene lost 1 base, with 14 bases spanning the gap. Germline V CDR1 and CDR2: SGHTA, FQGNSA. This CDR3 has 15 amino acids. CDR3 bases: TGTGCCAGCAGCCCGGCGCCCTGGAGGAACACTGAAGCTTTCTTT. Encoded protein: CASSPAPWRNTEAFF.

The V and J genes are TRBV9 and TRBJ2-4, with 9 positions matching TRBD1. Trimming at V came to 0 bases and at J to 9 bases, leaving 7 bases not matched to a gene. The CDR3 has 15 amino acids. Germline V gene lookup returns CDR1 SGDLS and CDR2 YYNGEE. This CDR3 is CASSVAGTGSTIQYF. In DNA, the CDR3 is TGTGCCAGCAGCGTAGCAGGGACAGGGTCCACCATTCAGTACTTC.

About this clone: The junction shows a germline mismatch at one end, possibly a read error. The CDR3, as DNA: TGTGCCAGCAGTTTGGGGACCTACGGGCAGTACTTC. As protein: CASSLGTYGQYF. V is TRBV7-9 and J is TRBJ2-7; possibly TRBD1 or TRBD2 for D (5 bases each). This CDR3 is 12 amino acids long. The germline V gene has CDR1 SEHNR and CDR2 FQNEAQ (reference sequence).

This chain joins TRBV7-2 and TRBJ1-3; 8 bases fit TRBD1. Unmatched junction bases numbered 7, after V lost 1 base and J lost 8 bases. The CDR3 is made up of 15 amino acids. Germline V gene lookup returns CDR1 SGHTA and CDR2 FQGNSA. The CDR3 sequence is CASSLGFQGADTIYF. The CDR3 DNA is TGTGCCAGCAGCTTAGGATTCCAGGGGGCGGACACCATATATTTT.